The entry that follows covers one T cell receptor beta chain sequence. Its antigen is unidentified. This entry comes from a study of radiotherapy plus CTLA-4 blockade in lung cancer. Some clones are missing from TCRdb's copy, which holds only in-frame ones; the method was immunoSEQ multiplex PCR. The sample lists some 74,000 clones, around 73% occurring once. In germline, CDR1 is SGHRS, CDR2 YFSETQ. The V and J ends lost 4 bases and 5 bases respectively, with 10 bases between them. The CDR3 consists of 13 residues. Study results and caveats: Reports identified early blood T cell clone dynamics, with interferon-beta, as the best response predictor.

The sequence was obtained from a human donor with non-small cell lung cancer who had a complete response to radiotherapy plus ipilimumab. The sequencing used peripheral blood, collected from a patient treated with radiotherapy plus ipilimumab. The V and J genes are TRBV5-1 and TRBJ1-5; the D is unclear. The CDR3 reads CASSPTSDQPQHF. CDR3 nucleotide sequence: TGCGCCAGCAGCCCGACATCTGATCAGCCCCAGCATTTT.